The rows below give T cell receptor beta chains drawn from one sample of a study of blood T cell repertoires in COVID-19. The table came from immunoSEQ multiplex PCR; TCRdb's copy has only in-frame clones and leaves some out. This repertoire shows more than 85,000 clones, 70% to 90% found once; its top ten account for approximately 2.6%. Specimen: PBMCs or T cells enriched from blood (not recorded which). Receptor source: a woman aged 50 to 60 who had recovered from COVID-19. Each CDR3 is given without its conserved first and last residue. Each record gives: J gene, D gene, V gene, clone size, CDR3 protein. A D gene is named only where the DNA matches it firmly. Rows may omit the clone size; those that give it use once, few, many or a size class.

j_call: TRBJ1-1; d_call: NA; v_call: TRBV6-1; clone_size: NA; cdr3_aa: ASSDRVQGNTEAF
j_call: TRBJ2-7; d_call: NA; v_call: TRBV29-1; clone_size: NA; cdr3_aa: SVVVYAGAYEQY
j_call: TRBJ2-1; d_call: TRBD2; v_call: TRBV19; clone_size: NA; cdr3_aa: ASSIRSGLARYNEQF
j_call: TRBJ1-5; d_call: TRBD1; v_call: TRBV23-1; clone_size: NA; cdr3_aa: ASSRLTGDAGNQPQH
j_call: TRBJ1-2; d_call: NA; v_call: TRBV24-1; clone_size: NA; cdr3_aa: ATSVRAGYGYT
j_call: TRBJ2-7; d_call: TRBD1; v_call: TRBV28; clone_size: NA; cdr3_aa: ASSLYGQGASEQY
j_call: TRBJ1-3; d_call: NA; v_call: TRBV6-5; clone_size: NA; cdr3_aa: ASSYSLSGNTIY
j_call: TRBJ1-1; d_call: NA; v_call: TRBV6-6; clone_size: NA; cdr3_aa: ASSRPTGNTEAF
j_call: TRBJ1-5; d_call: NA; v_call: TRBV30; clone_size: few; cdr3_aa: AWSPGGNQPQH
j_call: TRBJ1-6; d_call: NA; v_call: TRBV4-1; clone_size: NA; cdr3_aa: ASSPRPDNSPLH
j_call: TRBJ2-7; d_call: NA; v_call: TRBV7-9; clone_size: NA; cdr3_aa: ASSFTGSSYEQY
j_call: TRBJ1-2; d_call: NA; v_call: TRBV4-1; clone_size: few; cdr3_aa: ASSQDRIASFDGYT
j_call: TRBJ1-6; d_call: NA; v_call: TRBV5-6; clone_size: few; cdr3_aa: ASRDGSSPLH
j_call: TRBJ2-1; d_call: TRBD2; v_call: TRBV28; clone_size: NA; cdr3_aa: ASIEAGGTYNEQF
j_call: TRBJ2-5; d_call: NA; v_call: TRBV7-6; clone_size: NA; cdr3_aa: ASSFDGGRRSETQY
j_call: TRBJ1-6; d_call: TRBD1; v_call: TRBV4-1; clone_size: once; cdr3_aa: ASSGGTGESSYNSPLH
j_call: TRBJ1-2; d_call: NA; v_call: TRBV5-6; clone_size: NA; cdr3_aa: ASSRRLAGDTARFS
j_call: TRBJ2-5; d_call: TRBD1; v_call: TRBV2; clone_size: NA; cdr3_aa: ASARRGQGEETQY
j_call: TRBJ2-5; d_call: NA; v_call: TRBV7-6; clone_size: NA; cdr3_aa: ASSFSLDSQETQY
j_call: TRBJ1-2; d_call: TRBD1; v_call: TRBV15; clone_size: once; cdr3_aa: ATSSEKTGAVFGYT
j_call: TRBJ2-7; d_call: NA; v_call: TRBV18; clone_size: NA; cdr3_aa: ASSPRLELPYEQY
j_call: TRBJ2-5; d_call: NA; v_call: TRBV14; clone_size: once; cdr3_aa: ASSHPAGGYQETQY
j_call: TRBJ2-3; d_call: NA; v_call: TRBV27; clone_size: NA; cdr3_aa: ASSLSPGLGTQY
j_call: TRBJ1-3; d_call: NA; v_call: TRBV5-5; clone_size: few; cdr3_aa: ASSLQVNSGNTIY